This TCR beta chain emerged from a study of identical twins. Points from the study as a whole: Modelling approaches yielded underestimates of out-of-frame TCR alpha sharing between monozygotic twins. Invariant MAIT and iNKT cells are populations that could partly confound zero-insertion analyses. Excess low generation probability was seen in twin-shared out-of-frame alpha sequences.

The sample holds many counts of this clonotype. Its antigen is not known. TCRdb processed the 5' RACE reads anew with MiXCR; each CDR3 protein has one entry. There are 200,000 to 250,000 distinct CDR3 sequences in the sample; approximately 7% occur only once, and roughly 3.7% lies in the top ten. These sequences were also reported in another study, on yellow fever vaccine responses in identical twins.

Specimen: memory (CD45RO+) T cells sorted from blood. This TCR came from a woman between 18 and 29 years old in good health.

The chain's CDR3 is CASTRLAWENEQFF. The CDR3 DNA follows: TGTGCCAGCACCCGACTAGCTTGGGAGAATGAGCAGTTCTTC. V and J are TRBV7-9 and TRBJ2-1; 7 nucleotides align to TRBD2. V lost 7 bases and J lost 7; bases outside the gene matches: 10. CDR1 SEHNR and CDR2 FQNEAQ come from the germline V gene (reference sequence). The length of the CDR3 is 14 residues.